This T cell receptor beta chain was recorded in a study of T cell responses to AZD1222 COVID-19 vaccine. Background on the study: Second-dose intervals near 4 or 12 weeks were combined.

Generated by immunoSEQ multiplex PCR, the TCRdb table keeps only in-frame clones and is missing some. In the table there are some 110,000 clones, almost 95% of which are singletons. General study findings and limits: Baseline serostatus was positive in only a handful of AZD1222 recipients. Donors were largely white British and mainly female; clonal diversity was possibly underestimated. Two AZD1222 administrations were followed by greater Spike-specific TCR breadth and depth.

This CDR3 is 21 amino acids long. Note on this clone: Its target is not known.

The sample here was peripheral blood, taken on day 0 of AZD1222 vaccination. The TCR sequence derives from an adult in good health. This rearrangement joins TRBV21-1 to TRBJ2-3; the table's TRBD2 call for D was not verified on the DNA. TRBV21-1 is deemed a pseudogene. In nucleotides, the CDR3 is TGTGCCAGCAGCAAACTCCTTCCGACTAGCGGGAGGGCTCATAGCACAGATACGCAGTATTTT. It specifies CASSKLLPTSGRAHSTDTQYF.